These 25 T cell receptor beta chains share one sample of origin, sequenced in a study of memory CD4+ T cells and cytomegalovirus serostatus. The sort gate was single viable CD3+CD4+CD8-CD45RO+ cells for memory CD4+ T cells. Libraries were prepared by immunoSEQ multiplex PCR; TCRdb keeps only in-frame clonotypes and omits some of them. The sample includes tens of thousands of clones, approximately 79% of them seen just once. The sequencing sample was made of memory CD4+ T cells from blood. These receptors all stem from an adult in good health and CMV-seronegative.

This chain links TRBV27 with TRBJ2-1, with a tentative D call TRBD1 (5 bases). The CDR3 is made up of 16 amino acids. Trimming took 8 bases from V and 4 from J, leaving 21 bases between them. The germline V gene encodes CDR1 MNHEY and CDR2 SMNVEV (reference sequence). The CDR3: CASQGRGSLTYNEQFF. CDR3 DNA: TGTGCCAGCCAAGGAAGGGGCTCCCTAACTTACAATGAGCAGTTCTTC.

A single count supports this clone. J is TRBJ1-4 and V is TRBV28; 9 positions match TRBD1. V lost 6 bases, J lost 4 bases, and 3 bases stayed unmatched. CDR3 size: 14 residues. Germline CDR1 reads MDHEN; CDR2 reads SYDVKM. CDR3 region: CASRTGGRNEKLFF. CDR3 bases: TGTGCCAGCAGGACAGGGGGGCGTAATGAAAAACTGTTTTTT.

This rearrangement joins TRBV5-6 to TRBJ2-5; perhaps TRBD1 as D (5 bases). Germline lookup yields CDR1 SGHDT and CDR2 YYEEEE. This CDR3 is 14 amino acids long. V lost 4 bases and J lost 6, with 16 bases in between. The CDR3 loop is CASSAELREKTQYF. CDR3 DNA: TGTGCCAGCAGCGCTGAACTCAGGGAAAAGACCCAGTACTTC.

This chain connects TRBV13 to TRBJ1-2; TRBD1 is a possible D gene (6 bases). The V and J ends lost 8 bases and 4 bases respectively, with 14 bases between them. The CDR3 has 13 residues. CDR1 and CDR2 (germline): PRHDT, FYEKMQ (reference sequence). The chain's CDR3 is CASDRQGIYGYTF. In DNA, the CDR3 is TGTGCCAGCGACCGGCAGGGGATCTATGGCTACACCTTC.

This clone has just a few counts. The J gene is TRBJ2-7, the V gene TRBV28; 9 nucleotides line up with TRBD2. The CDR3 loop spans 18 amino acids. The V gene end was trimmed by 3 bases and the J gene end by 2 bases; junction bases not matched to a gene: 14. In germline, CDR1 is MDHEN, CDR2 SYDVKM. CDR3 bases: TGTGCCAGCAGTTTGGCAGCGGGAGGAGGGGGTAAACCCTACGAGCAGTACTTC. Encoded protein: CASSLAAGGGGKPYEQYF.

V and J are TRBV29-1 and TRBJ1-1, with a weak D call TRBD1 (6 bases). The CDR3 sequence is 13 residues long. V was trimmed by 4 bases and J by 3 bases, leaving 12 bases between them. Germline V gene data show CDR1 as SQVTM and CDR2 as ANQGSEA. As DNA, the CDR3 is TGCAGCGTTGGACAGGTTCGGGACACTGAAGCTTTCTTT. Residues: CSVGQVRDTEAFF. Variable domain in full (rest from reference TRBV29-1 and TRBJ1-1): SAVISQKPSRDICQRGTSLTIQCQVDSQVTMMFWYRQQPGQSLTLIATANQGSEATYESGFVIDKFPISRPNLTFSTLTVSNMSPEDSSIYLCSVGQVRDTEAFFGQGTRLTVV.

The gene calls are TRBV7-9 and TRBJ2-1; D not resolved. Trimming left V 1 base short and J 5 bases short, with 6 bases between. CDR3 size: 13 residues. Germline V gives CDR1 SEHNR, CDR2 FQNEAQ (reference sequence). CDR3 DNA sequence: TGTGCCAGCAGCTTAGGGGCGAACAATGAGCAGTTCTTC. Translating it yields CASSLGANNEQFF.

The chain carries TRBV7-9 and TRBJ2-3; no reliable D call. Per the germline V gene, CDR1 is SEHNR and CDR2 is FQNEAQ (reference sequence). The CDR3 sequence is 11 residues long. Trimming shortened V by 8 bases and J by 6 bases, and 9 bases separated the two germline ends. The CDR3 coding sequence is TGTGCCAGCGAGTCTTCGGATACGCAGTATTTT. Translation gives CASESSDTQYF. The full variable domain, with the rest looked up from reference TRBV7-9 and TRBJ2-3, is DTGVSQNPRHKITKRGQNVTFRCDPISEHNRLYWYRQTLGQGPEFLTYFQNEAQLEKSRLLSDRFSAERPKGSFSTLEIQRTEQGDSAMYLCASESSDTQYFGPGTRLTVL.

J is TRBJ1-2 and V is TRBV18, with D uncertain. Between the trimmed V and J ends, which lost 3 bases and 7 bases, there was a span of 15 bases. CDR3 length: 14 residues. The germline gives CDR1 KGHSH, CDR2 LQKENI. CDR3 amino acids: CASSPQPKAPGYTF. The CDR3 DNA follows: TGTGCCAGCTCACCCCAACCGAAAGCGCCTGGCTACACCTTC. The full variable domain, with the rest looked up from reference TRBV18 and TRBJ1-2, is NAGVMQNPRHLVRRRGQEARLRCSPMKGHSHVYWYRQLPEEGLKFMVYLQKENIIDESGMPKERFSAEFPKEGPSILRIQQVVRGDSAAYFCASSPQPKAPGYTFGSGTRLTVV.

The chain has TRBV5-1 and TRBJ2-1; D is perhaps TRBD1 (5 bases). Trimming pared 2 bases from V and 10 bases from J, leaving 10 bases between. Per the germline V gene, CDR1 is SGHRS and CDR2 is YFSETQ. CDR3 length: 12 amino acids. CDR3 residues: CASSFWGGEQFF. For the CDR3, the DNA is TGCGCCAGCAGCTTTTGGGGCGGAGAGCAGTTCTTC.

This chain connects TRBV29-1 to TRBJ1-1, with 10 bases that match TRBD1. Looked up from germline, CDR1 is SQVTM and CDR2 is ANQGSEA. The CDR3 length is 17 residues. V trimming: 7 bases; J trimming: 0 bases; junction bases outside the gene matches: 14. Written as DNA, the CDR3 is TGCAGCGGGTGTGGGGGACAGGGGCGCAAAATGAACACTGAAGCTTTCTTT. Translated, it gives CSGCGGQGRKMNTEAFF. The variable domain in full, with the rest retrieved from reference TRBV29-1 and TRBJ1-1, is SAVISQKPSRDICQRGTSLTIQCQVDSQVTMMFWYRQQPGQSLTLIATANQGSEATYESGFVIDKFPISRPNLTFSTLTVSNMSPEDSSIYLCSGCGGQGRKMNTEAFFGQGTRLTVV.

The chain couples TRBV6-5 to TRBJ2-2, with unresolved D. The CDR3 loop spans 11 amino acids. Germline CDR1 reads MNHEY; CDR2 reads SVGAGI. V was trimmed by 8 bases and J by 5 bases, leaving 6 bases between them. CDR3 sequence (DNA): TGTGCCAGCGGAGAAACCGGGGAGCTGTTTTTT. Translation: CASGETGELFF.

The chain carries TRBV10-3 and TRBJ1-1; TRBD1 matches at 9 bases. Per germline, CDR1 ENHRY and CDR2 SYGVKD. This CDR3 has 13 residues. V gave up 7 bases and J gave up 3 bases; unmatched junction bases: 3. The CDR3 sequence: CAIKGQGDTEAFF. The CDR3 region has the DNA TGTGCCATCAAGGGACAGGGAGACACTGAAGCTTTCTTT.

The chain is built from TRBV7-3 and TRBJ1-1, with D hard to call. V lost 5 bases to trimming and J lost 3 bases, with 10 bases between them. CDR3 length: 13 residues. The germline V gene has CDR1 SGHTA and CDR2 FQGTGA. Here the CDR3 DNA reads TGTGCCAGCAGCCTGGACGGTGACACTGAAGCTTTCTTT. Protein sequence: CASSLDGDTEAFF.

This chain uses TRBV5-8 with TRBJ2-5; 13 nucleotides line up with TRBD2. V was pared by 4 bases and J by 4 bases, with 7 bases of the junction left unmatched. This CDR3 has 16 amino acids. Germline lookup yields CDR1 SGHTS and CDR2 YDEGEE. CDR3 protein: CASSPGLAGELETQYF. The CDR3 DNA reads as TGTGCCAGCAGCCCCGGACTAGCGGGAGAGTTAGAGACCCAGTACTTC.

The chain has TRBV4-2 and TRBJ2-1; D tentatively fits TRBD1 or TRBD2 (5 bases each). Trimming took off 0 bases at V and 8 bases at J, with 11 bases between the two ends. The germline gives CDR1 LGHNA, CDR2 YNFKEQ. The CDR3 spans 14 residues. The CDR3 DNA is TGTGCCAGCAGCCAAGATGAGGGGCCTGATGAGCAGTTCTTC. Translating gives CASSQDEGPDEQFF.

CDR3 DNA: TGTGCCAGCAGCGCTACGCTACAGGGAGGCTATGGCTACACCTTC. Translating it yields CASSATLQGGYGYTF. The gene calls are TRBV9 and TRBJ1-2, with a tentative D call TRBD1 (6 bases). Trimming removed 3 bases from V and 4 bases from J, with 16 bases in between. Germline V gene sequence: CDR1 SGDLS, CDR2 YYNGEE. The CDR3 contains 15 residues.

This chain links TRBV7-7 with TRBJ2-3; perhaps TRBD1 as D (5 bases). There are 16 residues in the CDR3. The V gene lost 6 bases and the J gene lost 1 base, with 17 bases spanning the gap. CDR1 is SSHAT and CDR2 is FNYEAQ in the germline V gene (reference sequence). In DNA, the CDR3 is TGTGCCAGCAGTTCCGGACGGTTAGGGGGCACAGATACGCAGTATTTT. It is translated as CASSSGRLGGTDTQYF.

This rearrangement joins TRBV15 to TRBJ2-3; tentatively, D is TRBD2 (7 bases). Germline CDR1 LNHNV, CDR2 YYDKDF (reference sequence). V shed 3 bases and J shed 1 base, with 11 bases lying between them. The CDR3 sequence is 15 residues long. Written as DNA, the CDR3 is TGTGCCACCAGCAGTCGGGGGGCCGGCACAGATACGCAGTATTTT. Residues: CATSSRGAGTDTQYF.

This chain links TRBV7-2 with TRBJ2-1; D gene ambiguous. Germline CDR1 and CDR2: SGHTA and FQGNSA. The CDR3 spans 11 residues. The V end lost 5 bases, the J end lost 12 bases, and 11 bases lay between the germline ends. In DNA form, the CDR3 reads TGTGCCAGCAGCCGCCTACCAGGGCAGTTCTTC. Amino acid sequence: CASSRLPGQFF.

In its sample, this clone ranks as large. CDR3 sequence (DNA): TGTGCCAGCAGCCCTGGACTAGCGGGGTCCTACGAGCAGTACTTC. This codes for CASSPGLAGSYEQYF. The V and J genes are TRBV5-5 and TRBJ2-7, with TRBD2 matching 12 bases. Germline V CDR1 and CDR2: SGHKS, YYEKEE (reference sequence). This CDR3 region has 15 residues. J gave up 1 base and V 4 bases, and 3 bases lay outside the gene matches.

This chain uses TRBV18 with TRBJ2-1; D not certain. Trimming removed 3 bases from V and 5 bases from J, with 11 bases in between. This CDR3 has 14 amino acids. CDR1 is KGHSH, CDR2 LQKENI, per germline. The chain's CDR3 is CASSPLHGDNEQFF. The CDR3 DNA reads TGTGCCAGCTCACCCCTTCATGGAGACAATGAGCAGTTCTTC.

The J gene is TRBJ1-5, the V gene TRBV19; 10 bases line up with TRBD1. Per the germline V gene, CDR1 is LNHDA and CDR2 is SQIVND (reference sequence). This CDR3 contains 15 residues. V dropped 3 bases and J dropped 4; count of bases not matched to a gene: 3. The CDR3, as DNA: TGTGCCAGTAGTATGGGGACAGGGGCAAATCAGCCCCAGCATTTT. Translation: CASSMGTGANQPQHF.

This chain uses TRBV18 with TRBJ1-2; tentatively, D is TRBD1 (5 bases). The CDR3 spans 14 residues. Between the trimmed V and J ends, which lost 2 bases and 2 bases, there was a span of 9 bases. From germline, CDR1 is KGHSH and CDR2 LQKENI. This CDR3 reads CASSPGRENYGYTF. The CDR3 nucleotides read TGTGCCAGCTCACCAGGCAGGGAAAACTATGGCTACACCTTC.

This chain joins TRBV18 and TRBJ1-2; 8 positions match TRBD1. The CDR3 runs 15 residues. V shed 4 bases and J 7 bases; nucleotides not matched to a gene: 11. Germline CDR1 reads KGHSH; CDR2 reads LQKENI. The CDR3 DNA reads TGTGCCAGCTCACTCTCGACAGGGGAGGGAGGTGGCTACACCTTC. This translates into CASSLSTGEGGGYTF.